This T cell receptor (beta chain) is drawn from a study of graft-versus-host responses after intestinal transplantation. Study-wide context: Recipients obtained multivisceral, liver-intestinal, or isolated intestinal transplants. All recipients got anti-thymocyte globulin induction, then tacrolimus and steroids for approximately 3 years. Findings of the study overall: Association was observed between peak circulating GvH clone levels and early post-transplant HvG declines. Patients who carried graft-donor T cell macrochimerism also had high graft-versus-host to host-versus-graft clonal ratios in their allografts.

Notes on this clone: Its antigen is not identified.

Between the trimmed V and J ends, which lost 4 bases and 2 bases, there was a span of 9 bases. Looked up from germline, CDR1 is LNHDA and CDR2 is SQIVND (reference sequence). The CDR3 spans 13 residues. Repertoires were generated with immunoSEQ multiplex PCR, while TCRdb's copy carries only in-frame clones and drops some. Of about 120,000 clones listed, 85% to 95% are singletons. The sequence derives from a human donor who received an intestinal transplant. Sequenced here: unstimulated CD8+ T cells sorted from spleen or lymph node cells, sampled before intestinal transplant. The chain has TRBV19 and TRBJ2-7, with a tentative D call TRBD1 (5 bases). CDR3: CASSTTGPYEQYF. The CDR3 bases are TGTGCCAGTAGTACAACAGGACCCTACGAGCAGTACTTC.